This entry lists 28 T cell receptor beta chains sequenced from one sample in a study of blood T cell repertoires in COVID-19. TCRdb's copy holds only in-frame clones and misses some; the assay was immunoSEQ multiplex PCR. The sample has 100,000 to 110,000 clones, less than 90% seen once. Sequenced: peripheral blood. These receptors all come from a man under 40 in a cohort sampled during active COVID-19.

This chain connects TRBV11-2 to TRBJ2-3; a weak D match, TRBD2 (5 bases). Germline-derived CDR1 and CDR2 are SGHAT and FQNNGV. Trimming shortened V by 4 bases and J by 2 bases, and 10 bases separated the two germline ends. This CDR3 is 14 amino acids long. The CDR3 DNA sequence: TGTGCCAGCAGCTCGTCCGGGGACACAGATACGCAGTATTTT. Translated, it gives CASSSSGDTDTQYF.

The chain links TRBV6-1 to TRBJ2-3; tentative D call: TRBD1 (6 bases). Trimming shortened V by 0 bases and J by 1 base, and 11 bases separated the two germline ends. The germline CDR1 and CDR2 sequences are MNHNS and SASEGT. The CDR3 has 16 amino acids. CDR3 residues: CASSEAGGSGTDTQYF. The CDR3 DNA is TGTGCCAGCAGTGAAGCAGGGGGTAGTGGCACAGATACGCAGTATTTT.

J is TRBJ2-3 and V is TRBV6-5; D unclear. Germline values: CDR1 MNHEY, CDR2 SVGAGI. V gave up 0 bases and J gave up 5 bases, with 6 bases separating them. The CDR3 loop spans 13 amino acids. CDR3 coding DNA: TGTGCCAGCAGTTACTCGACTGAAGATACGCAGTATTTT. Translating it yields CASSYSTEDTQYF.

The chain recombines TRBV6-1 with TRBJ2-2; TRBD1 might be the D (5 bases). Trimming cost V 3 bases and J 4 bases, with 9 bases left between them. The CDR3 runs 14 residues. From germline, CDR1 is MNHNS and CDR2 SASEGT. The CDR3 DNA is TGTGCCAGCAGTGATCAGGGAAGCACCGGGGAGCTGTTTTTT. Its protein product is CASSDQGSTGELFF.

The rearrangement uses TRBV5-6 and TRBJ2-7, with D perhaps TRBD2 (6 bases). V was clipped by 4 bases and J by 4 bases, with 12 bases between them. The CDR3 contains 13 residues. The V gene's germline CDR1 is SGHDT and CDR2 YYEEEE. CDR3 in DNA: TGTGCCAGCAGCCGGGGGACCTTATACGAGCAGTACTTC. Translating gives CASSRGTLYEQYF.

The chain uses TRBV5-6 and TRBJ1-2; TRBD1 matches 9 bases. The germline gives CDR1 SGHDT, CDR2 YYEEEE. This CDR3 comprises 16 residues. The junction had 10 bases not matched to a gene; V was cut back by 2 bases and J by 5 bases. In DNA form, the CDR3 reads TGTGCCAGCAGCTTCCCACAGGGGGCCCTTGCTTATGGCTACACCTTC. Translated, it gives CASSFPQGALAYGYTF.

This clone was observed a handful of times. This CDR3 reads CASSVDRGRGSPLHF. CDR3 bases: TGCGCCAGCAGCGTTGACAGGGGTCGGGGTTCACCCCTCCACTTT. The chain links TRBV5-1 to TRBJ1-6, with TRBD1 matching 8 bases. V shed 4 bases, J shed 9 bases, and the junction held 9 bases outside the gene matches. This CDR3 has 15 amino acids. Germline V gene data show CDR1 as SGHRS and CDR2 as YFSETQ.

Only one count was recorded for this clone. V gene TRBV9 combines with J gene TRBJ1-1; the D is unclear. V lost 4 bases and J lost 5, with 18 bases in between. The CDR3 extends over 15 amino acids. Germline assignment: CDR1 SGDLS and CDR2 YYNGEE. CDR3 loop: CASSPPGRSGTEAFF. The CDR3 nucleotides are TGTGCCAGCAGCCCCCCGGGGAGGAGTGGGACTGAAGCTTTCTTT.

The CDR3 sequence is CASSITGVSANIQYF. The CDR3, as DNA: TGTGCCAGCAGTATAACCGGGGTTTCTGCAAACATTCAGTACTTC. V and J are TRBV27 and TRBJ2-4, with D tentatively TRBD2 (5 bases). This CDR3 has 15 residues. The germline gives CDR1 MNHEY, CDR2 SMNVEV (reference sequence). The V and J ends lost 5 bases and 6 bases respectively, with 17 bases between them.

The CDR3 is CASSINRVVVRASGGANGTGELFF. The CDR3 region has the DNA TGTGCCAGCAGTATTAACCGAGTGGTCGTGAGGGCTAGCGGGGGGGCCAACGGGACCGGGGAGCTGTTTTTT. The J gene is TRBJ2-2, the V gene TRBV11-2; 12 bases align to TRBD2. The CDR3 is 24 amino acids. The germline CDR1 and CDR2 sequences are SGHAT and FQNNGV. The V segment lost 6 bases and the J segment 5 bases; nucleotides outside the gene matches: 31.

The V and J genes are TRBV7-2 and TRBJ1-2, with D perhaps TRBD1 (5 bases). Germline V gene lookup returns CDR1 SGHTA and CDR2 FQGNSA. The ends were cut back, 0 bases at V and 8 bases at J, with 13 bases in the middle. The CDR3 sequence is 14 residues long. The CDR3 protein is CASSLARQGGGYTF. CDR3 sequence (DNA): TGTGCCAGCAGCTTAGCAAGGCAGGGTGGCGGCTACACCTTC. The full variable domain, completed using reference TRBV7-2 and TRBJ1-2, is GAGVSQSPSNKVTEKGKDVELRCDPISGHTALYWYRQSLGQGLEFLIYFQGNSAPDKSGLPSDRFSAERTGGSVSTLTIQRTQQEDSAVYLCASSLARQGGGYTFGSGTRLTVV.

The V gene is TRBV11-2, the J gene TRBJ2-7; TRBD1 aligns across 7 bases. The CDR3 covers 15 residues. The J segment lost 0 bases and the V segment lost 5 bases, leaving 7 bases of the junction unmatched. Germline V lookup: CDR1 SGHAT, CDR2 FQNNGV. The CDR3 loop reads CASSPGTVSSYEQYF. CDR3 in DNA: TGTGCCAGCAGCCCAGGGACAGTTTCCTCCTACGAGCAGTACTTC. The complete variable domain, with remaining parts taken from reference TRBV11-2 and TRBJ2-7, reads EAGVAQSPRYKIIEKRQSVAFWCNPISGHATLYWYQQILGQGPKLLIQFQNNGVVDDSQLPKDRFSAERLKGVDSTLKIQPAKLEDSAVYLCASSPGTVSSYEQYFGPGTRLTVT.

V gene TRBV14 combines with J gene TRBJ2-1, with TRBD2 identical over 13 bases. Unmatched junction bases numbered 20, after V lost 1 base and J lost 8 bases. The CDR3 is made up of 21 amino acids. Germline values: CDR1 SGHDN, CDR2 FVKESK. The DNA of the CDR3 is TGTGCCAGCAGCCAAGTTGAATCCGGGACTAGCGGGGACACAGAGTACGATGAGCAGTTCTTC. This codes for CASSQVESGTSGDTEYDEQFF.

This chain links TRBV24-1 with TRBJ2-2, with 7 positions matching TRBD2. CDR3 size: 17 residues. CDR1 and CDR2 from the germline V gene are KGHDR and SFDVKD. With V trimmed by 2 bases and J by 5 bases, 10 bases remained unmatched. The CDR3 DNA reads as TGTGCCACCAGTGATTCCCGACTGACAGCGGGGACCGGGGAGCTGTTTTTT. It specifies CATSDSRLTAGTGELFF.

The chain has TRBV5-1 and TRBJ1-6; 9 bases map to TRBD1. Losses at the gene ends were 4 bases for V and 13 bases for J; bases not matched to a gene: 9. This CDR3 spans 14 amino acids. The germline CDR1 and CDR2 sequences are SGHRS and YFSETQ. CDR3: CASSPGQGGGPLHF. The CDR3, as DNA: TGCGCCAGCAGCCCGGGACAGGGAGGGGGCCCCCTCCACTTT.

The V call is TRBV3-1 (or the pseudogene TRBV3-2), the J call TRBJ1-5; TRBD1 might be the D (6 bases). Germline loops: CDR1 LGHDT, CDR2 YNNKEL (reference sequence). The germline V and J ends were trimmed by 6 bases and 4 bases, with 10 bases remaining between them. There are 13 residues in the CDR3. The CDR3 sequence is CASSQTGNQPQHF. The CDR3 DNA follows: TGTGCCAGCAGTCAAACAGGGAATCAGCCCCAGCATTTT.

The chain uses TRBV4-1 and TRBJ2-4; 12 positions agree with TRBD2. The J segment lost 3 bases and the V segment lost 4 bases, leaving 4 bases of the junction unmatched. CDR3 size: 16 residues. CDR1 and CDR2 (germline): MGHRA, YSYEKL. In DNA, the CDR3 is TGCGCCAGCAGCCCTACTAGCGGGGGGCTCAAAAACATTCAGTACTTC. It translates to CASSPTSGGLKNIQYF.

The V and J genes are TRBV2 and TRBJ2-1; possible D gene TRBD1, 6 bases. This CDR3 region has 13 residues. CDR1 is SNHLY and CDR2 is FYNNEI in the germline V gene. CDR3 region: CAGAPSSYNEQFF. Here the CDR3 DNA reads TGTGCGGGGGCGCCCAGCTCCTACAATGAGCAGTTCTTC.

This chain joins TRBV5-5 and TRBJ1-1; 7 nucleotides agree with TRBD1. The germline V gene has CDR1 SGHKS and CDR2 YYEKEE (reference sequence). Germline trimming cut 0 bases from V and 8 bases from J; bases unmatched to any gene: 13. The CDR3 extends over 16 amino acids. CDR3 loop: CASSLGAPGQWGEAFF. The CDR3 bases are TGTGCCAGCAGCTTGGGAGCACCGGGACAGTGGGGCGAAGCTTTCTTT.

Only a few counts were recorded for this clone. The V gene is TRBV10-1, the J gene TRBJ1-1; a possible D gene is TRBD1 (6 bases). CDR1 WNHNN and CDR2 SYGVQD come from the germline V gene (reference sequence). Trimming removed 5 bases from V and 1 base from J, with 8 bases in between. The CDR3 sequence is 13 residues long. The CDR3 DNA sequence: TGCGCCAGCAGTAGACAGGAGAACACTGAAGCTTTCTTT. It is translated as CASSRQENTEAFF.

The chain has TRBV19 and TRBJ2-3, with a possible D match to TRBD2 (5 bases). The CDR3 has 14 amino acids. CDR1 and CDR2 from the germline V gene are LNHDA and SQIVND (reference sequence). V gave up 8 bases and J gave up 7 bases, with 19 bases separating them. The CDR3 region is CASHHEGAYYTQYF. For the CDR3, the DNA is TGTGCCAGTCATCATGAGGGCGCCTACTATACGCAGTATTTT.

In this sample, this clone turned up once. An end of the junction does not agree with germline; a read error may underlie this. The genes are TRBV18 and TRBJ1-5; 7 bases fit TRBD1. Per the germline V gene, CDR1 is KGHSH and CDR2 is LQKENI. The CDR3 totals 15 residues. The CDR3 sequence: CASSPRDSQNQPQLF. The CDR3 nucleotides read TGTGCCAGCTCACCACGGGACAGTCAAAATCAGCCCCAGCTTTTT.

The chain couples TRBV5-1 to TRBJ1-4, with 10 bases fitting TRBD1. Per germline, CDR1 SGHRS and CDR2 YFSETQ. With V trimmed by 4 bases and J by 8 bases, 8 bases remained unmatched. This CDR3 is 15 amino acids long. This chain's CDR3 is CASSPGGQGKEKLFF. The CDR3 DNA reads TGCGCCAGCAGCCCGGGGGGACAGGGGAAGGAAAAACTGTTTTTT.

The chain employs TRBV4-1 and TRBJ2-1, with TRBD2 matching over 7 bases. CDR1 is MGHRA and CDR2 is YSYEKL in the germline V gene. CDR3 length equals 16 residues. V dropped 4 bases and J dropped 1; count of bases not matched to a gene: 7. The CDR3 coding sequence is TGCGCCAGCAGCCCGACTGGGGGGGTATCCTACAATGAGCAGTTCTTC. Its translation: CASSPTGGVSYNEQFF.

This chain joins TRBV6-6 and TRBJ2-7; TRBD2 agrees at 8 bases. CDR1 is MNHNY and CDR2 is SVGAGI in the germline V gene (reference sequence). Trimming at V came to 6 bases and at J to 6 bases, leaving 10 bases not matched to a gene. This CDR3 has 14 amino acids. CDR3 nucleotide sequence: TGTGCCAGCAGACTACCGGGGGGGGCTAGCGAGCAGTACTTC. This encodes CASRLPGGASEQYF.

The chain is built from TRBV19 and TRBJ2-2; tentatively, D is TRBD2 (6 bases). Germline CDR1 LNHDA, CDR2 SQIVND (reference sequence). Between the trimmed V and J ends, which lost 2 bases and 6 bases, there was a span of 10 bases. The CDR3 length is 14 residues. CDR3 amino acids: CASSIWGDAGELFF. The CDR3 DNA sequence: TGTGCCAGTAGTATATGGGGGGACGCCGGGGAGCTGTTTTTT.

V and J are TRBV2 and TRBJ1-2; 7 bases map to TRBD1. CDR1 SNHLY and CDR2 FYNNEI come from the germline V gene. This CDR3 is 14 amino acids long. J lost 4 bases, V lost 5 bases, and 7 bases had no gene match. Written as DNA, the CDR3 is TGTGCCAGCAGTTCTCAGGGGGGTGCCTATGGCTACACCTTC. The encoded protein is CASSSQGGAYGYTF.

The chain employs TRBV18 and TRBJ1-5, with 7 positions matching TRBD1. Germline loops: CDR1 KGHSH, CDR2 LQKENI. The V and J ends lost 1 base and 3 bases, in that order; junction bases with no gene match: 3. The CDR3 sequence is 15 residues long. CDR3 DNA sequence: TGTGCCAGCTCACCACGACAGGGAAACAATCAGCCCCAGCATTTT. It encodes CASSPRQGNNQPQHF.